A selection of T cell receptor beta chains follows, all from one sample in a study of breast tumors, draining lymph nodes, adjacent tissues. MiXCR, applied by TCRdb to the multiplex PCR reads, yields one record per CDR3 protein. The data contain 150,000 to 250,000 distinct CDR3 sequences, roughly 31% of them singletons. The sample comprised axillary lymph node tissue. These receptors came from a female donor with breast cancer. Some clones in this sample may be carry-over from other donors' samples. CDR3s include the opening cysteine and the closing phenylalanine or tryptophan. A D gene is named only where the DNA matches it firmly. The size field is filled for only some rows; it gives once, few, many or a size class.

NA TRBJ2-2 TRBD2 TRBV25-1 CARLAGGGSWNTGELFF TGTGCTAGACTAGCGGGAGGGGGCAGCTGGAACACCGGGGAGCTGTTTTTT
many TRBJ2-7 NA TRBV7-9 CASSFGSPRNEQYF TGTGCCAGCAGCTTCGGGTCCCCGAGGAACGAGCAGTACTTC
NA TRBJ1-5 NA TRBV7-9 CAGSQRQGTNQPQHF TGTGCCGGCAGCCAACGTCAGGGGACAAATCAGCCCCAGCATTTT
many TRBJ2-1 TRBD1 TRBV7-2 CASTNRQGAYNEQFF TGTGCCAGCACCAATAGGCAGGGGGCGTACAATGAGCAGTTCTTC
NA TRBJ2-7 TRBD2 TRBV25-1 CASSEKGDIAGASEQYF TGTGCCAGCAGTGAAAAGGGAGATATAGCGGGGGCCAGCGAGCAGTACTTC
many TRBJ2-1 TRBD2 TRBV6-6 CASSPTQLAGKHNEQFF TGTGCCAGCAGTCCTACACAACTAGCGGGGAAACACAATGAGCAGTTCTTC
many TRBJ1-4 NA TRBV6-1 CATGGDGEKLFF TGTGCCACCGGGGGAGACGGCGAAAAACTGTTTTTT
NA TRBJ2-5 TRBD1 TRBV9 CASSVGQGVQETPYF TGTGCCAGCAGCGTAGGACAGGGGGTTCAAGAGACCCCGTACTTC
many TRBJ2-2 NA TRBV4-1 CASSLSGGGELFF TGCGCCAGCAGCCTCTCAGGTGGCGGGGAGCTGTTTTTT
many TRBJ2-2 TRBD1 TRBV6-5 CATGGSNTGELFF TGTGCCACAGGGGGAAGCAACACCGGGGAGCTGTTTTTT
NA TRBJ1-2 TRBD1 TRBV30 CAWSAGGGVGYTF TGTGCCTGGAGCGCAGGGGGAGGGGTAGGCTACACCTTC
many TRBJ2-7 NA TRBV4-2 CASSQDWGNEQYF TGTGCCAGCAGCCAAGATTGGGGGAACGAGCAGTACTTC
many TRBJ2-3 TRBD2 TRBV29-1 CSVSGSGSGTDTQYF TGCAGCGTTTCAGGTAGCGGGAGTGGCACAGATACGCAGTATTTT
NA TRBJ2-3 NA TRBV29-1 CSTGPGRAVTDTQYF TGCAGCACCGGGCCGGGGCGGGCGGTAACAGATACGCAGTATTTT
many TRBJ1-2 NA TRBV19 CASSKLRQDYGYTF TGTGCCAGTAGCAAACTTAGACAAGACTATGGCTACACCTTC
many TRBJ1-6 TRBD1 TRBV5-1 CASSRGQVNSPLHF TGCGCCAGCAGCCGGGGACAGGTAAATTCACCCCTCCACTTT
NA TRBJ1-1 NA TRBV18 CASSPQGVSGTEAFF TGTGCCAGCTCACCCCAAGGCGTCAGTGGCACTGAAGCTTTCTTT
many TRBJ2-3 NA TRBV7-2 CASSLVVDTQYF TGTGCCAGCAGCTTAGTAGTAGATACGCAGTATTTT
many TRBJ2-1 TRBD2 TRBV6-2/TRBV6-3 CASSFLAGVINEQFF TGTGCCAGCAGTTTCCTAGCGGGAGTTATCAATGAGCAGTTCTTC
NA TRBJ1-3 TRBD1 TRBV18 CASSPTGGTYTIYF TGTGCCAGCTCACCGACAGGGGGGACGTACACCATATATTTT
NA TRBJ2-5 TRBD2 TRBV25-1 CATSRGSGLAGQETQYF TGTGCCACCAGCAGAGGGAGTGGGCTAGCGGGACAAGAGACCCAGTACTTC
NA TRBJ2-1 TRBD1 TRBV6-2/TRBV6-3 CASSYNRDSSSYNEQFF TGTGCCAGCAGTTATAACCGGGACAGTTCCTCCTACAATGAGCAGTTCTTC
few TRBJ2-2 NA TRBV6-2/TRBV6-3 CASSRVGLPNTGELFF TGTGCCAGCAGTCGGGTTGGGCTTCCTAACACCGGGGAGCTGTTTTTT
NA TRBJ1-2 NA TRBV20-1 CSARGGPLTDARGGGYTF TGCAGTGCTAGAGGGGGGCCCCTCACAGATGCTCGGGGTGGAGGCTACACCTTC
few TRBJ2-2 NA TRBV5-6 CASSLEAATGRTGELFF TGTGCCAGCAGCTTGGAGGCAGCTACGGGGAGGACCGGGGAGCTGTTTTTT
many TRBJ2-5 NA TRBV18 CASSPRPAQETQYF TGTGCCAGCTCACCACGGCCAGCCCAAGAGACCCAGTACTTC
NA TRBJ1-6 NA TRBV6-5 CATRRTAGSPLHF TGTGCCACCCGACGAACAGCAGGTTCACCCCTCCACTTT
NA TRBJ2-5 NA TRBV6-4 CASIERGTYQETQYF TGTGCCAGCATTGAAAGGGGGACTTACCAAGAGACCCAGTACTTC
few TRBJ2-2 NA TRBV6-5 CASSSGHLKRLNTGELFF TGTGCCAGCAGTTCGGGACATCTCAAGCGTTTGAACACCGGGGAGCTGTTTTTT
NA TRBJ1-5 TRBD1 TRBV19 CASSTRTGTEHF TGTGCCAGTAGTACCCGGACAGGGACCGAGCATTTT
NA TRBJ2-7 NA TRBV4-2 CASSQLDTGSYEQYF TGTGCCAGCAGCCAACTGGACACCGGATCCTACGAGCAGTACTTC
many TRBJ2-4 NA TRBV6-1 CASSGTDGNIQYF TGTGCCAGCAGTGGGACAGACGGGAACATTCAGTACTTC
many TRBJ2-7 TRBD1 TRBV10-3 CAISESDRGGSEQYF TGTGCCATCAGTGAGTCGGACAGGGGAGGATCCGAGCAGTACTTC
many TRBJ2-3 NA TRBV29-1 CSVLLPVTDTQYF TGCAGCGTTTTACTTCCCGTAACAGATACGCAGTATTTT
once TRBJ1-1 NA TRBV12-3/TRBV12-4 CASSLSPRAPNTEAFF TGTGCCAGCAGTCTATCCCCCAGGGCCCCGAACACTGAAGCTTTCTTT
NA TRBJ2-5 NA TRBV11-2 CASSFRGEEETQYF TGTGCCAGCAGTTTCAGGGGGGAGGAAGAGACCCAGTACTTC
many TRBJ2-2 NA TRBV5-6 CASSWGPLNTGELFF TGTGCCAGCAGCTGGGGGCCCCTGAACACCGGGGAGCTGTTTTTT
many TRBJ1-4 NA TRBV6-1 CASSSGRTLLASEKLFF TGTGCCAGCAGTTCCGGTCGGACCCTCCTGGCTAGTGAAAAACTGTTTTTT
many TRBJ1-2 NA TRBV2 CASSEGLGGFDGYTF TGTGCCAGCAGTGAAGGGTTGGGGGGTTTCGATGGCTACACCTTC
few TRBJ2-1 TRBD2 TRBV7-7 CARDISGRAYNEQFF TGTGCTAGAGATATAAGCGGGAGGGCCTACAATGAGCAGTTCTTC
many TRBJ1-5 TRBD1 TRBV6-1 CASSEGQARRQPQHF TGTGCCAGCAGTGAGGGACAGGCTAGGCGCCAGCCCCAGCATTTT
many TRBJ1-6 NA TRBV20-1 CSAGPGAGDSPLHF TGCAGTGCTGGGCCGGGGGCAGGAGATTCACCCCTCCACTTT
few TRBJ1-2 NA TRBV5-5 CASSKPGANYGYTF TGTGCCAGCAGCAAACCAGGGGCCAACTATGGCTACACCTTC
NA TRBJ2-7 TRBD1 TRBV5-1 CASSLVYANTGTGLHEQYF TGCGCCAGCAGCTTGGTTTACGCGAACACCGGGACAGGGCTCCACGAGCAGTACTTC
many TRBJ1-3 NA TRBV7-8 CASSQVSSGNTIYF TGTGCCAGCAGCCAAGTAAGCTCTGGAAACACCATATATTTT
many TRBJ1-2 NA TRBV2 CASSEANNGYTF TGTGCCAGCAGTGAGGCCAACAATGGCTACACCTTC
NA TRBJ2-7 NA TRBV7-9 CASSSYRDTTYEQYF TGTGCCAGCAGCTCCTACCGGGACACCACCTACGAGCAGTACTTC
NA TRBJ2-7 NA TRBV2 CASSPPRGSRTYNEQYF TGTGCCAGCTCACCCCCCCGGGGTAGCCGTACCTACAATGAGCAGTACTTC
many TRBJ1-6 NA TRBV30 CAWSPHRDSPLHF TGTGCCTGGAGTCCCCACAGGGATTCACCCCTCCACTTT
NA TRBJ2-7 NA TRBV6-1 CASTPRGPYEQYF TGTGCCAGCACCCCAAGAGGGCCCTACGAGCAGTACTTC
many TRBJ2-1 NA TRBV6-6 CASSYGGDEQFF TGTGCCAGCAGTTACGGGGGAGATGAGCAGTTCTTC
once TRBJ2-5 TRBD1 TRBV20-1 CSARDGTGGKETQYF TGCAGTGCTAGAGATGGGACAGGGGGGAAAGAGACCCAGTACTTC
many TRBJ2-5 NA TRBV7-3 CASSLGTGYQETQHF TGTGCCAGCAGCTTAGGGACTGGGTACCAAGAGACCCAGCACTTC
NA TRBJ1-1 NA TRBV5-8 CASRSDMNTEAFF TGTGCCAGTAGGAGCGATATGAACACTGAAGCTTTCTTT